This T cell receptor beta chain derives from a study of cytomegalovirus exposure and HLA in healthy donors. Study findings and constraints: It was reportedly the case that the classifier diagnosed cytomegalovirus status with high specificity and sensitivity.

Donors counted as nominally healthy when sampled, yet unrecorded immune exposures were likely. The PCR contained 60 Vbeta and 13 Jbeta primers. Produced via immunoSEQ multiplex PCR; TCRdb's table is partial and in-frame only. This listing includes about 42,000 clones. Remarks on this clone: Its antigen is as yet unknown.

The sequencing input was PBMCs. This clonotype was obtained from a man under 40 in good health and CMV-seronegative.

The CDR3 loop is CASRRGGLSVETQYF. DNA of the CDR3: TGTGCCAGCAGACGGGGGGGACTCAGTGTTGAGACCCAGTACTTC. The chain is built from TRBV6-1 and TRBJ2-5; TRBD2 agrees at 8 bases. From germline, CDR1 is MNHNS and CDR2 SASEGT. J lost 5 bases, V lost 6 bases, and 11 bases had no gene match. The CDR3 loop spans 15 amino acids.